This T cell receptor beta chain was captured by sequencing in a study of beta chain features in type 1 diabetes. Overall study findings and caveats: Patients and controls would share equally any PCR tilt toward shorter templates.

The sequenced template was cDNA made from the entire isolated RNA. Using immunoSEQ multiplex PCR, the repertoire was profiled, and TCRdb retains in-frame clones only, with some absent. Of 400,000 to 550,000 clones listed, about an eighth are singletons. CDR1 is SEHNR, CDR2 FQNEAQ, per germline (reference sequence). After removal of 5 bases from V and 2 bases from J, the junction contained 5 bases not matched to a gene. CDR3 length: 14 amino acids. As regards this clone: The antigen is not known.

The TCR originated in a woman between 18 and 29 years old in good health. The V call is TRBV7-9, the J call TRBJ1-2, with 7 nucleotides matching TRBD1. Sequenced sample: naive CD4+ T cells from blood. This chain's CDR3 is CASSATGANYGYTF. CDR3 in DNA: TGTGCCAGCAGCGCCACAGGGGCCAACTATGGCTACACCTTC. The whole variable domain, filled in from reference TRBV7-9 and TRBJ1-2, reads DTGVSQNPRHKITKRGQNVTFRCDPISEHNRLYWYRQTLGQGPEFLTYFQNEAQLEKSRLLSDRFSAERPKGSFSTLEIQRTEQGDSAMYLCASSATGANYGYTFGSGTRLTVV.